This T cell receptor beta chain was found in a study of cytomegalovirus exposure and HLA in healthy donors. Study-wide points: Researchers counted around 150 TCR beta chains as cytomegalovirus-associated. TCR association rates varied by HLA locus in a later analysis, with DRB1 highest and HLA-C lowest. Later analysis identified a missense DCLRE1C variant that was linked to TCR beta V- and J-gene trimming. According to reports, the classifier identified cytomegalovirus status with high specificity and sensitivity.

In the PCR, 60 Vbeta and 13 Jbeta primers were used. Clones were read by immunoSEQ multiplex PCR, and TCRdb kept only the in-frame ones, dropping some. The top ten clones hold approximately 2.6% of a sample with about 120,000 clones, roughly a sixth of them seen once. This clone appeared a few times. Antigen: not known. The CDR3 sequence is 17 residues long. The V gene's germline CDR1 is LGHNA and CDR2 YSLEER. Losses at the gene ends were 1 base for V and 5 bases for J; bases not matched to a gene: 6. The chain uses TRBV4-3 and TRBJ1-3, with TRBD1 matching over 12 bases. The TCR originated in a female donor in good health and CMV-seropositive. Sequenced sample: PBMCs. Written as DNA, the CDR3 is TGCGCCAGCAGCCAAGGAGGGACAGGGGGCGCGAGAAACACCATATATTTT. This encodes CASSQGGTGGARNTIYF.